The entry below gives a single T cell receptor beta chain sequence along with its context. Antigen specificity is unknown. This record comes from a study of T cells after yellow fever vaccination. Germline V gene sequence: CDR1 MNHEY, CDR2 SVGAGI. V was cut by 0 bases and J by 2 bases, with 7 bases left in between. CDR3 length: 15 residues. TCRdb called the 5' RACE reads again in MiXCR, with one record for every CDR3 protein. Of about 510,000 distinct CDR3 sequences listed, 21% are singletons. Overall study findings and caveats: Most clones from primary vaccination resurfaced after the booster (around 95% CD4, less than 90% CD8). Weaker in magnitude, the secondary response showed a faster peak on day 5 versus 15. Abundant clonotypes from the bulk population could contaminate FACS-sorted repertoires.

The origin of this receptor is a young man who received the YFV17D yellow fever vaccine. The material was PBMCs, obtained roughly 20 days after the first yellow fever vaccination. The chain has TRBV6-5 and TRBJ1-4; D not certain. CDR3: CASSYSTQTNEKLFF. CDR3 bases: TGTGCCAGCAGTTACTCGACACAGACTAATGAAAAACTGTTTTTT.